This T cell receptor (beta chain) was obtained from a study of regulatory T cells in long-lasting Graves disease. The germline V gene has CDR1 MDHEN and CDR2 SYDVKM. The CDR3 has 14 residues. Trimming took off 6 bases at V and 7 bases at J, with 19 bases between the two ends. Remarks on this clonotype: A read error is possible here, since a much larger clone lies one base away.

Arm-PCR of CDR3 regions with iRepertoire HTBI primers generated TCR beta libraries. TCRdb passed the multiplex PCR reads through MiXCR, listing each CDR3 protein once. The data hold 400,000 to 550,000 distinct CDR3 sequences, with more than 12% observed a single time. Stated time point: newly diagnosed GD, antithyroid drugs for less than 3 months. Generation of the TCR library employed RNA extracted from PBMCs. Another study also made use of these data, one on T cells in Graves' hyperthyroidism and ophthalmopathy.

The TCR sequence derives from a woman younger than 45 with Graves disease. The chain couples TRBV28 to TRBJ2-7; TRBD2 is a possible D gene (6 bases). Specimen: peripheral blood mononuclear cells (PBMCs), collected at new diagnosis, from a patient treated with antithyroid drugs. The CDR3 DNA reads TGTGCCAGCAGGGGATTGGGACTTATCAATGAGCAGTACTTC. Its translation: CASRGLGLINEQYF.